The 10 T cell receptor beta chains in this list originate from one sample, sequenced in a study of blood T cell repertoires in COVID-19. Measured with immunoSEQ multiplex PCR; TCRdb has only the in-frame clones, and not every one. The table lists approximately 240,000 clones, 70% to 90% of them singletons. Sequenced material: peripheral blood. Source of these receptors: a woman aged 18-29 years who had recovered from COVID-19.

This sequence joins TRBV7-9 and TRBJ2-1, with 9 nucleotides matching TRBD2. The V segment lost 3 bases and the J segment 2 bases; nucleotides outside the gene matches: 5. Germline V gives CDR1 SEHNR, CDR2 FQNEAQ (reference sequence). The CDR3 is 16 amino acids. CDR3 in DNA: TGTGCCAGCAGCTTGGTTAGCGGGAGACCCTACAATGAGCAGTTCTTC. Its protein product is CASSLVSGRPYNEQFF.

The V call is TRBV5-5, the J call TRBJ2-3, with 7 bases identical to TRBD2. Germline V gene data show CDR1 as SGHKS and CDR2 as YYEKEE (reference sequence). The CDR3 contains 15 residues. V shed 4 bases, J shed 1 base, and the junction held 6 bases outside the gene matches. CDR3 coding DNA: TGTGCCAGCAGCCCCGGGGGGAGTGGCACAGATACGCAGTATTTT. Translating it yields CASSPGGSGTDTQYF.

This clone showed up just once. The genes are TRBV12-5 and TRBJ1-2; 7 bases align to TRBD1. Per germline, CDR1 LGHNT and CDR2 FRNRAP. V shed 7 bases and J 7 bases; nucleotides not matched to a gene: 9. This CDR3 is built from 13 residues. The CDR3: CASDQQGRSGYTF. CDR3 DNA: TGTGCTAGTGATCAACAGGGGCGGAGTGGCTACACCTTC. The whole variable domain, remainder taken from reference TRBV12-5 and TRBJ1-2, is DARVTQTPRHKVTEMGQEVTMRCQPILGHNTVFWYRQTMMQGLELLAYFRNRAPLDDSGMPKDRFSAEMPDATLATLKIQPSEPRDSAVYFCASDQQGRSGYTFGSGTRLTVV.

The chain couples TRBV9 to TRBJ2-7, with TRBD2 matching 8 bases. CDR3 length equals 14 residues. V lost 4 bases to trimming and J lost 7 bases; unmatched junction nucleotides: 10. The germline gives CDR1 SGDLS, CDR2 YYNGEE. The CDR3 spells CASSPSGTRGEQYF. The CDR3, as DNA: TGTGCCAGCAGCCCATCCGGGACTAGAGGGGAGCAGTACTTC.

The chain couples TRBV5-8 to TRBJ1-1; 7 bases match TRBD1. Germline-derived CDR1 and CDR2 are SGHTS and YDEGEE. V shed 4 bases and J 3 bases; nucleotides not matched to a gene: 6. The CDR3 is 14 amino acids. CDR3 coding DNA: TGTGCCAGCAGCCGAGGGACAGACTACACTGAAGCTTTCTTT. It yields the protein CASSRGTDYTEAFF.

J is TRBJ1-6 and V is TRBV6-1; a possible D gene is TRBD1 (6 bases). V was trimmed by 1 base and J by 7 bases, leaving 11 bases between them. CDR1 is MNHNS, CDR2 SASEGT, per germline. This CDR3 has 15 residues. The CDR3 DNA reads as TGTGCCAGCAGTGAAGGGAGGGGGGGAAATTCACCCCTCCACTTT. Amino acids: CASSEGRGGNSPLHF.

CDR3 nucleotide sequence: TGTGCCAGCACCCACCATCCGGGAGGTTATGAGCAGCCCCAGCATTTT. Translation: CASTHHPGGYEQPQHF. This chain connects TRBV6-6 to TRBJ1-5; D uncertain. The CDR3 extends over 16 amino acids. Per germline, CDR1 MNHNY and CDR2 SVGAGI (reference sequence). With 7 bases removed from V and 7 bases from J, the gap between germline ends came to 23 bases.

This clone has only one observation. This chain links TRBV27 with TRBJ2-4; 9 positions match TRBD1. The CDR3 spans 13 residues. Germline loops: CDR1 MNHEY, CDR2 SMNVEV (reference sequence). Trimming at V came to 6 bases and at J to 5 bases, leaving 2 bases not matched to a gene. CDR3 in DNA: TGTGCCAGCAGCACAGGGGGCGAAAACATTCAGTACTTC. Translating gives CASSTGGENIQYF.

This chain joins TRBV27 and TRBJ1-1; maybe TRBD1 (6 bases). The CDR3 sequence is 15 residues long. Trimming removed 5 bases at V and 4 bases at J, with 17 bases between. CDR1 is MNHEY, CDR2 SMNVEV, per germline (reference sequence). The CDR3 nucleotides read TGTGCCAGCAGTGCCTCTCGGGGGGCGTCCACTGAAGCTTTCTTT. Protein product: CASSASRGASTEAFF.

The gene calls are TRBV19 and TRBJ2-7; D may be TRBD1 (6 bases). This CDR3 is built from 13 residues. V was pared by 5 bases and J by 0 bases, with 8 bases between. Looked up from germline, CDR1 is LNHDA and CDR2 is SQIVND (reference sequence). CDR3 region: CASSWGLSYEQYF. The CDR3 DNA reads TGTGCCAGTAGTTGGGGGCTCTCCTACGAGCAGTACTTC.